These 6 T cell receptor beta chains were sequenced from one sample in a study of neurological immune-mediated disorders. Via MiXCR, TCRdb re-called the 5' RACE reads, giving one row per CDR3 protein. The table includes about 14,000 distinct CDR3 sequences, 13% detected once. Sequencing was done on a sample of CD8+ T cells from blood. The receptors were sampled from a female donor with HTLV-1-associated myelopathy (HAM/TSP).

This clonotype has at least ten counts. The rearrangement uses TRBV20-1 and TRBJ2-7; 7 bases align to TRBD1. The V gene's germline CDR1 is DFQATT and CDR2 SNEGSKA (reference sequence). This CDR3 has 15 residues. V shed 2 bases and J 4 bases; nucleotides not matched to a gene: 11. Written as DNA, the CDR3 is TGCAGTGCTAGACCACCCGGGACAGCTAGATACGAGCAGTACTTC. It codes for CSARPPGTARYEQYF.

This clonotype was seen at least ten times. V and J are TRBV29-1 and TRBJ2-5, with a weak D call TRBD2 (6 bases). Trimming removed 5 bases from V and 5 bases from J, with 18 bases in between. The CDR3 sequence is 14 residues long. Per the germline V gene, CDR1 is SQVTM and CDR2 is ANQGSEA. CDR3 DNA: TGCAGCGTTTTTTTGGGGCGGGACGGGGAGACCCAGTACTTC. Amino acids: CSVFLGRDGETQYF.

This clonotype was seen at least ten times. This sequence joins TRBV5-1 and TRBJ2-7; 10 nucleotides match TRBD1. Germline values: CDR1 SGHRS, CDR2 YFSETQ. The CDR3 spans 15 residues. V lost 0 bases to trimming and J lost 2 bases; unmatched junction nucleotides: 2. The CDR3 bases are TGCGCCAGCAGCTTGGTTGGGACAGGGGCCTACGAGCAGTACTTC. Translated: CASSLVGTGAYEQYF.

This clonotype came up many times. The chain uses TRBV2 and TRBJ1-5; no clear D gene. Trimming removed 4 bases at V and 0 bases at J, with 7 bases between. The germline V gene has CDR1 SNHLY and CDR2 FYNNEI. The CDR3 totals 14 residues. The CDR3 bases are TGTGCCAGCAGTGTGTACATTAGCAATCAGCCCCAGCATTTT. Translated: CASSVYISNQPQHF. Complete variable domain (other parts from reference TRBV2 and TRBJ1-5): EPEVTQTPSHQVTQMGQEVILRCVPISNHLYFYWYRQILGQKVEFLVSFYNNEISEKSEIFDDQFSVERPDGSNFTLKIRSTKLEDSAMYFCASSVYISNQPQHFGDGTRLSIL.

Ten or more counts support this clonotype. The chain links TRBV14 to TRBJ2-3; D unclear. V lost 2 bases and J lost 0, with 6 bases in between. CDR3 size: 14 residues. CDR1 SGHDN and CDR2 FVKESK come from the germline V gene. The CDR3 sequence is CASSQRASTDTQYF. The DNA for the CDR3 is TGTGCCAGCAGCCAACGGGCCAGCACAGATACGCAGTATTTT. Full variable domain (outside the CDR3, taken from reference TRBV14 and TRBJ2-3): EAGVTQFPSHSVIEKGQTVTLRCDPISGHDNLYWYRRVMGKEIKFLLHFVKESKQDESGMPNNRFLAERTGGTYSTLKVQPAELEDSGVYFCASSQRASTDTQYFGPGTRLTVL.

This clonotype was counted at least ten times. CDR3 residues: CSVEDRQREGEDTQYF. In DNA form, the CDR3 reads TGCAGCGTTGAAGATCGACAGCGGGAGGGGGAAGATACGCAGTATTTT. The V gene is TRBV29-1, the J gene TRBJ2-3; 10 bases align to TRBD2. The germline gives CDR1 SQVTM, CDR2 ANQGSEA. Trimming at V came to 0 bases and at J to 5 bases, leaving 8 bases not matched to a gene. CDR3 length: 16 residues.